A selection of T cell receptor beta chains follows, all from one sample in a study of CD8+CD57+ T cells in acquired aplastic anemia. Each CDR3 protein gets one entry after TCRdb re-called the reads with MiXCR. This table holds some 200,000 distinct CDR3 sequences, 55% to 65% found once. Sequencing used sorted CD4+, CD8+, or CD8+CD57+ T cells (not recorded which) from PBMCs. These receptors were collected from a human donor with aplastic anemia. CDR3s include the opening cysteine and the closing phenylalanine or tryptophan. A D gene is named only where the DNA matches it firmly. Clone size is given for some rows only: seen once, a few or many times, or a class if the clone is expanded.

D gene	clone size	V gene	J gene	CDR3 protein	CDR3 DNA
-	few	TRBV20-1	TRBJ2-7	CSARDRSYYEQYF	TGCAGTGCTAGGGACAGAAGCTACTACGAGCAGTACTTC
-	-	TRBV7-3	TRBJ2-1	CASSFSGSSYNEQFF	TGTGCCAGCAGCTTTTCAGGTAGCTCCTACAATGAGCAGTTCTTC
-	-	TRBV7-8	TRBJ2-3	CASSKALITDTQYF	TGTGCCAGCAGTAAAGCATTAATAACAGATACGCAGTATTTT
-	-	TRBV2	TRBJ1-6	CASSSQGFYNSPLHF	TGTGCCAGCAGCTCACAGGGTTTCTATAATTCACCCCTCCACTTT
TRBD1	-	TRBV5-1	TRBJ1-6	CASSLAGGQGGSLLHF	TGCGCCAGCAGCTTGGCCGGGGGACAGGGCGGTTCGCTCCTCCACTTT
TRBD2	-	TRBV5-1	TRBJ2-7	CASSFSSGGSVYEQYF	TGCGCCAGCAGCTTCTCTAGCGGGGGGTCGGTCTACGAGCAGTACTTC
-	-	TRBV10-2	TRBJ1-5	CASRGAGASNQPQHF	TGCGCCAGTCGGGGGGCGGGGGCCAGCAATCAGCCCCAGCATTTT
-	few	TRBV24-1	TRBJ1-2	CATSRGMAYGYTF	TGTGCCACCAGCCGGGGGATGGCCTATGGCTACACCTTC
-	-	TRBV2	TRBJ2-2	CASRVETFGELFF	TGTGCCAGCAGAGTGGAAACCTTCGGGGAGCTGTTTTTT
-	-	TRBV10-3	TRBJ1-2	CAISNLMGLDGYTF	TGTGCCATCAGTAATCTTATGGGACTTGACGGCTACACCTTC
TRBD2	-	TRBV7-2	TRBJ2-1	CASSISGGAIYNEQFF	TGTGCCAGCAGCATTAGCGGGGGGGCTATCTACAATGAGCAGTTCTTC
TRBD1	few	TRBV30	TRBJ1-1	CAWTDRGTEAFF	TGTGCCTGGACCGACAGGGGCACTGAAGCTTTCTTT
-	-	TRBV7-2	TRBJ2-2	CASSGPWTQASGELFF	TGTGCCAGCAGCGGCCCGTGGACGCAAGCGTCCGGGGAGCTGTTTTTT
TRBD1	-	TRBV15	TRBJ2-3	CATSSSRSGQGFTDTQYF	TGTGCCACCAGCAGCTCCAGGTCGGGACAGGGTTTCACAGATACGCAGTATTTT
-	-	TRBV12-3/TRBV12-4	TRBJ2-5	CASSPGSYPRQYF	TGTGCCAGCAGCCCCGGGTCTTACCCTCGCCAGTACTTC
TRBD1	-	TRBV29-1	TRBJ2-7	CSPGTASGQYF	TGCAGCCCCGGGACAGCCTCCGGGCAGTACTTC
TRBD1	-	TRBV5-1	TRBJ1-2	CASSPSRTGSGYTF	TGCGCCAGCAGCCCGTCGCGGACAGGGTCCGGCTACACCTTC
-	few	TRBV20-1	TRBJ2-7	CSASPDREGYEQYF	TGCAGTGCTAGCCCGGACAGGGAGGGTTACGAGCAGTACTTC
-	-	TRBV10-3	TRBJ2-3	CAISGRGAADTQYF	TGTGCCATCAGTGGAAGGGGGGCCGCAGATACGCAGTATTTT
-	-	TRBV4-2	TRBJ2-3	CASSLSGEVDTQYF	TGTGCCAGCAGCCTTAGCGGAGAGGTAGATACGCAGTATTTT
TRBD1	-	TRBV18	TRBJ2-7	CASLPNVPGQTTYEQYF	TGTGCCAGCTTACCCAACGTTCCGGGACAGACAACCTACGAGCAGTACTTC
-	-	TRBV2	TRBJ2-7	CASSSRQRGYEQYF	TGTGCCAGCAGTTCCCGACAAAGGGGATACGAGCAGTACTTC
TRBD1	few	TRBV2	TRBJ2-7	CASSEQGAGYEQYF	TGTGCCAGCAGTGAGCAGGGGGCAGGGTACGAGCAGTACTTC
-	-	TRBV9	TRBJ2-3	CASSAPRGSGTDTQYF	TGTGCCAGCAGCGCCCCACGGGGTTCAGGCACAGATACGCAGTATTTT
-	few	TRBV7-2	TRBJ1-2	CASSFPWGGMAGYTF	TGTGCCAGCAGCTTTCCATGGGGGGGGATGGCTGGCTACACCTTC
TRBD1	-	TRBV6-6	TRBJ2-2	CASSETGETTGELFF	TGTGCCAGCAGTGAAACAGGGGAAACAACCGGGGAGCTGTTTTTT